Detailed here is one T cell receptor beta chain. This record belongs to a study of technical replicates of blood from a few donors. This CDR3 has 17 residues. V lost 3 bases, J lost 5 bases, and 9 bases stayed unmatched. CDR1 LNHDA and CDR2 SQIVND come from the germline V gene (reference sequence). Profiled with immunoSEQ multiplex PCR; TCRdb holds only in-frame clones, not every one. This table has about 12,000 clones, under 85% appearing once. Sequencing was done on a sample of PBMCs. The origin of this receptor is a human donor in good health. The rearrangement uses TRBV19 and TRBJ2-1, with 11 bases that match TRBD1. CDR3 in DNA: TGTGCCAGTAGTATCGTAGCCGGGACAGGGGGTCACAATGAGCAGTTCTTC. This translates into CASSIVAGTGGHNEQFF. Complete variable domain (other parts from reference TRBV19 and TRBJ2-1): DGGITQSPKYLFRKEGQNVTLSCEQNLNHDAMYWYRQDPGQGLRLIYYSQIVNDFQKGDIAEGYSVSREKKESFPLTVTSAQKNPTAFYLCASSIVAGTGGHNEQFFGPGTRLTVL.